The clone carrying this T cell receptor (beta chain) was picked up many times. The antigen is unknown. Thyroid surgery took place with no prior treatment in any patient. The V segment lost 5 bases and the J segment 1 base; nucleotides outside the gene matches: 8. Looked up from germline, CDR1 is SGHAT and CDR2 is FQDESV (reference sequence). The CDR3 has 16 residues. TCRdb re-analyzed the PCR reads through MiXCR. Among some 33,000 clones listed, about a fifth were seen once. These data are taken from a study of metastatic and nonmetastatic thyroid tumors. As for the study in general: Thyroid patients, malignant and benign, had repertoires compared across blood and tumor or nodule tissue.

Study observations and caveats: A significant increase in TCR beta diversity was reportedly seen in malignant thyroid tumors relative to benign nodules, in blood and tumor.

This clonotype originated in a male donor with papillary thyroid cancer or a benign thyroid nodule (not recorded which). Some clones in this sample may be carry-over from other donors' samples. Material: tumor tissue. This chain uses TRBV11-1 with TRBJ2-5; 9 bases align to TRBD1. The DNA of the CDR3 is TGTGCCAGCAGCCTCCTGATGACAGGGGGCCAAGAGACCCAGTACTTC. Translated: CASSLLMTGGQETQYF.